The present T cell receptor beta chain was sequenced within a study of Ad26.COV2.S vaccination and SARS-CoV-2 variants. Points from the study as a whole: Reported post-vaccination CD8+ and CD4+ T cell responses to spike showed substantial breadth.

The treatment is: over 15 received Ad26.COV2.S at low or high dose, single or two shots; 5 received placebo; per-sample allocation not given. Samples were taken on day 63 after the first vaccine or placebo injection. Sequenced by immunoSEQ multiplex PCR; TCRdb stores in-frame clones only, minus some. The sample comprises about 420,000 clones, over 75% of which are singletons, and approximately 4% rests with the top ten. For this clone: Its antigen is not identified.

Specimen: peripheral blood, collected in a trial of Ad26.COV2.S vaccine versus placebo. This TCR was recovered from a person aged 18-60 years who received the Ad26.COV2.S COVID-19 vaccine or a placebo.

The CDR3 is CAWSVPKGRRDEKLFF. CDR3 bases: TGTGCCTGGAGTGTCCCGAAGGGACGTCGGGATGAAAAACTGTTTTTT. V gene TRBV30 combines with J gene TRBJ1-4; the D gene is possibly TRBD1 (5 bases). The CDR3 extends over 16 amino acids. Trimming left V 0 bases short and J 6 bases short, with 17 bases between. Germline CDR1 is GTSNPN and CDR2 is SVGIG (reference sequence).